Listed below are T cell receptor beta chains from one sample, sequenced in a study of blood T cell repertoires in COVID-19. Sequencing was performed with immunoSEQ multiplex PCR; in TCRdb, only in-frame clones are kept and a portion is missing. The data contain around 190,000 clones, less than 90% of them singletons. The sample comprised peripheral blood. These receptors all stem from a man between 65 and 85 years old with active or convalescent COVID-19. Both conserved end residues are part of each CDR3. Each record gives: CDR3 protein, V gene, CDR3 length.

cdr3_aa: CASSIQGLGNTIYF
v_call: TRBV7-6
cdr3_length: 14

cdr3_aa: CASSLTPWTGGVEQYF
v_call: TRBV6-5
cdr3_length: 16

cdr3_aa: CASSLFFSGSQPQHF
v_call: TRBV28
cdr3_length: 15

cdr3_aa: CASRARGFPRYSGNTIYF
v_call: TRBV19
cdr3_length: 18

cdr3_aa: CASTLAGRTSNQPQHF
v_call: TRBV28
cdr3_length: 16

cdr3_aa: CASSHARGLDSPLHF
v_call: TRBV4-1
cdr3_length: 15

cdr3_aa: CASSRTGASSGNTIYF
v_call: TRBV9
cdr3_length: 16

cdr3_aa: CASSLAPLIHGEQYF
v_call: TRBV11-2
cdr3_length: 15

cdr3_aa: CASRNSGASTDTQYF
v_call: TRBV6-5
cdr3_length: 15

cdr3_aa: CASSSTGEYGYTF
v_call: TRBV5-1
cdr3_length: 13

cdr3_aa: CASSQFGTGNSNQPQHF
v_call: TRBV28
cdr3_length: 17

cdr3_aa: CASSQDLTEINQPQHF
v_call: TRBV4-3
cdr3_length: 16

cdr3_aa: CASSLLGPSGSVYEQYF
v_call: TRBV28
cdr3_length: 17

cdr3_aa: CASSLDLRGGNQPQHF
v_call: TRBV7-6
cdr3_length: 16

cdr3_aa: CASKLIQGRYQPQHF
v_call: TRBV27
cdr3_length: 15

cdr3_aa: CASSLSSGDNEKLFF
v_call: TRBV7-2
cdr3_length: 15

cdr3_aa: CASSRTGNTGELFF
v_call: TRBV5-1
cdr3_length: 14

cdr3_aa: CASSDPPLALSTDTQYF
v_call: TRBV2
cdr3_length: 17

cdr3_aa: CASGPTGEGHQPQHF
v_call: TRBV9
cdr3_length: 15

cdr3_aa: CASISQGSLEAFF
v_call: TRBV19
cdr3_length: 13

cdr3_aa: CASSLAVTSAGELFF
v_call: TRBV5-4
cdr3_length: 15

cdr3_aa: CASSLIQGSGNTIYF
v_call: TRBV18
cdr3_length: 15

cdr3_aa: CSASGQNSYEQYF
v_call: TRBV20-1
cdr3_length: 13

cdr3_aa: CASSSRGTGTILYGYTF
v_call: TRBV7-9
cdr3_length: 17

cdr3_aa: CASSPPRQGSRQPQHF
v_call: TRBV28
cdr3_length: 16

cdr3_aa: CASSPRTDGWDTEAFF
v_call: TRBV7-6
cdr3_length: 16

cdr3_aa: CASSLMPTGGSGGQETQYF
v_call: TRBV7-2
cdr3_length: 19

cdr3_aa: CASSLQQGGLNYGYTF
v_call: TRBV7-2
cdr3_length: 16

cdr3_aa: CASSLGGLYTEAFF
v_call: TRBV7-2
cdr3_length: 14

cdr3_aa: CASSYFGKNPNTEAFF
v_call: TRBV6-5
cdr3_length: 16

cdr3_aa: CASSLARGDYYEQYF
v_call: TRBV11-2
cdr3_length: 15

cdr3_aa: CASSPTGDNYGYTF
v_call: TRBV2
cdr3_length: 14

cdr3_aa: CSASPWGGGNTIYF
v_call: TRBV20-1
cdr3_length: 14

cdr3_aa: CASSLAGTGKETQYF
v_call: TRBV11-3
cdr3_length: 15

cdr3_aa: CASSPSLNYEQYF
v_call: TRBV18
cdr3_length: 13

cdr3_aa: CASSPLGGTASSGANVLTF
v_call: TRBV4-1
cdr3_length: 19

cdr3_aa: CASSSTWDRRNEQFF
v_call: TRBV7-2
cdr3_length: 15

cdr3_aa: CANSLGADNQPQHF
v_call: TRBV7-4
cdr3_length: 14

cdr3_aa: CATSRDRFYEQYF
v_call: TRBV15
cdr3_length: 13

cdr3_aa: CASSLVGGQGSETQYF
v_call: TRBV4-3
cdr3_length: 16

cdr3_aa: CASSRTGGVEQYF
v_call: TRBV7-9
cdr3_length: 13

cdr3_aa: CATSRPTTGNNSPLHF
v_call: TRBV15
cdr3_length: 16

cdr3_aa: CASSPTGRMNTEAFF
v_call: TRBV6-5
cdr3_length: 15